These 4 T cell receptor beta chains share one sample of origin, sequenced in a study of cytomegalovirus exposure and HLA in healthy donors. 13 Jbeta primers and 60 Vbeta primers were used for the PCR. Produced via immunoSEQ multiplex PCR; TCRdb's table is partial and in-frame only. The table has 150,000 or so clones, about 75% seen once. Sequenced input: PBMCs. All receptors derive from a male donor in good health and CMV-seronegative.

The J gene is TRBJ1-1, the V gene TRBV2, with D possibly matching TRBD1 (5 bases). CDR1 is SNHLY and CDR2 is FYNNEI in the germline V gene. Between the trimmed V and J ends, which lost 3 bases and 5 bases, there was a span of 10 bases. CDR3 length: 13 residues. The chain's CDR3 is CASSEGRGTEAFF. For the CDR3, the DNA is TGTGCCAGCAGTGAGGGGCGGGGAACTGAAGCTTTCTTT.

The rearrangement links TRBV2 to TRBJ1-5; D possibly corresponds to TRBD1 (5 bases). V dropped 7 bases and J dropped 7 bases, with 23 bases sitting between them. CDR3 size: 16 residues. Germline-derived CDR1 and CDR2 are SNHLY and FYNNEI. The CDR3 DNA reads TGTGCCAGCACTGAGGACATGGGGTTTCTGCAACAGCCCCAGCATTTT. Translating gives CASTEDMGFLQQPQHF.

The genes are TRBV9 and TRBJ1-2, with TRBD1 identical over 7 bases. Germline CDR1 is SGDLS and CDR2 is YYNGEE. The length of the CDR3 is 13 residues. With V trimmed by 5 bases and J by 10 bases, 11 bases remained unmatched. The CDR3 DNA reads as TGTGCCAGCAGGACTCTGACAGGGACCTCCTACACCTTC. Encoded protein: CASRTLTGTSYTF.

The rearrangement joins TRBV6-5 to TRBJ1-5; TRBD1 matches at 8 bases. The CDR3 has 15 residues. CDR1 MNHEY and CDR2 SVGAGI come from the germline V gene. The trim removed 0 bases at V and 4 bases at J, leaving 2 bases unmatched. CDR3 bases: TGTGCCAGCAGTTACTCGGACAGGGCAAATCAGCCCCAGCATTTT. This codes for CASSYSDRANQPQHF.